This T cell receptor beta chain was profiled in a study of blood T cells in healthy people across ages. Whole-study results and caveats: A greater number of naive CD4+ cells and higher diversity distinguished long-lived donors from aged donors. Possibly confounding the expanded clonotype changes was the fact that donor CMV status was unknown.

This clonotype appeared many times. Its antigen remains unidentified. PBMCs were isolated at a quantity of at least 6 million per sample. This CDR3 spans 14 amino acids. Per the germline V gene, CDR1 is SGHRS and CDR2 is YFSETQ. V was cut by 1 base and J by 1 base, with 8 bases left in between. Then a second PCR, running roughly 7 to 11 cycles, was carried out with a sample-barcoded 5' primer and a J-beta primer mix. One entry per CDR3 protein results from TCRdb running MiXCR on the 5' RACE reads. The data hold 650,000 to 1,000,000 distinct CDR3 sequences, with roughly 34% observed a single time. Sequences were obtained from blood. The V call is TRBV5-1, the J call TRBJ2-5; D gene ambiguous. The origin of this receptor is a young man in good health. The CDR3 nucleotides are TGCGCCAGCAGCTTGAAAGCCAGCCAAGAGACCCAGTACTTC. Translation: CASSLKASQETQYF. Complete variable domain (other parts from reference TRBV5-1 and TRBJ2-5): KAGVTQTPRYLIKTRGQQVTLSCSPISGHRSVSWYQQTPGQGLQFLFEYFSETQRNKGNFPGRFSGRQFSNSRSEMNVSTLELGDSALYLCASSLKASQETQYFGPGTRLLVL.